A selection of T cell receptor beta chains follows, all from one sample in a study of blood T cells in healthy people across ages. TCRdb redid the calling of the 5' RACE reads with MiXCR, one entry per CDR3 protein. The data hold roughly 800,000 distinct CDR3 sequences, with 25% observed a single time. These data were also reused for a study on T cells of mothers and their children.

The sample was blood. These receptors were collected from a boy between 10 and 17 years old in good health. The CDR3 runs from the conserved cysteine through the conserved F or W. The D gene is left open where the match is weak. Not all rows give a size; the values are once, few, many and, for expanded clones, a class.

V	size	J	D	CDR3	DNA
TRBV29-1	few	TRBJ2-7	.	CSVLGGKTGTYEQYF	TGCAGCGTCCTCGGGGGTAAGACAGGAACCTACGAGCAGTACTTC
TRBV9	.	TRBJ2-1	TRBD2	CASSVRGSASGNNEQFF	TGTGCCAGCAGCGTCCGCGGATCGGCTAGCGGGAACAATGAGCAGTTCTTC
TRBV7-2	many	TRBJ2-7	TRBD2	CASSLSGGISYEQYF	TGTGCCAGCAGCTTGAGCGGGGGTATCTCCTACGAGCAGTACTTC
TRBV4-1	.	TRBJ2-1	TRBD2	CASSQGLAGRRSYNEQFF	TGCGCCAGCAGCCAAGGACTAGCGGGCCGGAGGTCCTACAATGAGCAGTTCTTC
TRBV24-1	.	TRBJ2-5	.	CATKENPQGTQYF	TGTGCCACCAAGGAAAACCCGCAGGGGACCCAGTACTTC
TRBV20-1	.	TRBJ2-5	.	CSASAGRGRETQYF	TGCAGTGCTAGTGCAGGGCGGGGCAGAGAGACCCAGTACTTC
TRBV29-1	.	TRBJ2-3	.	CSVFSGISTDTQYF	TGCAGCGTTTTTAGCGGCATTAGCACAGATACGCAGTATTTT
TRBV29-1	.	TRBJ1-2	.	CSVGGAYGYTF	TGCAGCGTTGGGGGAGCCTATGGCTACACCTTC
TRBV5-1	few	TRBJ2-7	.	CASSLANTGSYEQYF	TGCGCCAGCAGCTTGGCCAATACAGGGTCCTACGAGCAGTACTTC
TRBV12-5	.	TRBJ1-6	.	CASGFEGSPLHF	TGTGCTAGTGGTTTTGAGGGTTCACCCCTCCACTTT
TRBV9	.	TRBJ1-4	TRBD1	CASSEQGGGEKLFF	TGTGCCAGCAGTGAACAGGGGGGCGGTGAAAAACTGTTTTTT
TRBV5-5	few	TRBJ2-3	TRBD2	CASRDDPVGTSGRADWTDTQYF	TGTGCCAGCAGAGATGACCCGGTCGGGACTAGCGGGAGGGCCGATTGGACAGATACGCAGTATTTT